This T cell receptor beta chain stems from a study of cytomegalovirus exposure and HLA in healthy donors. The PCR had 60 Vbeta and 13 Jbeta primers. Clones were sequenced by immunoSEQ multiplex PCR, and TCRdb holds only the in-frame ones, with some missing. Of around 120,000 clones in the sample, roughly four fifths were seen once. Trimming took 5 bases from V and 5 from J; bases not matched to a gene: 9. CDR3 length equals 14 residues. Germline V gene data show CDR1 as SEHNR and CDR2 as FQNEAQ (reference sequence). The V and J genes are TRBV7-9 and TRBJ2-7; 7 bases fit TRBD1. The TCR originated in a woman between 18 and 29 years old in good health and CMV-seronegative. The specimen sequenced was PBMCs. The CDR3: CASSETGWTHEQYF. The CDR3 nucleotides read TGTGCCAGCAGCGAGACAGGGTGGACGCACGAGCAGTACTTC.